This TCR beta chain was sequenced during a study of blood T cells in healthy people across ages. This CDR3 spans 13 amino acids. The germline CDR1 and CDR2 sequences are SQVTM and ANQGSEA. Through a sample-barcoded 5' primer and a J-beta primer mix, a second PCR was run for roughly 6 to 11 cycles. TCRdb called the 5' RACE reads again in MiXCR, with one record for every CDR3 protein. This repertoire shows about 720,000 distinct CDR3 sequences, about 20% found once; its top ten account for about 20%. The gene calls are TRBV29-1 and TRBJ2-1; TRBD1 or TRBD2 may be the D gene (5 bases each). With the DNA end fitting TRBJ2-7 better, the J assignment may be wrong. Sequenced: blood. The TCR comes from a man between 65 and 80 years old in good health. The CDR3 loop reads CSVEEGDPYEQYF. CDR3 in DNA: TGCAGCGTTGAAGAGGGGGATCCCTACGAGCAGTACTTC.